This TCR beta chain was sequenced in a study of a mutant IDH1 vaccine in newly diagnosed glioma. In the study overall: Patients began vaccination 4-6 weeks after radiotherapy alone, or with temozolomide cycles. Treated patients, about 60% male and roughly 40% female, averaged roughly 40 years of age. V12 occurred at week 35 and V13 at week 47.

Overall study results and limits: The authors found pseudoprogression apparently unrelated to changes in top peripheral T cell clonotypes.

On this clone itself: The antigen is unknown.

The data were produced by immunoSEQ multiplex PCR, yet TCRdb's version contains in-frame clones alone and is incomplete. This sample has tens of thousands of clones, with about 87% found just once. Trimming took 6 bases from V and 7 from J; bases not matched to a gene: 5. The CDR3 runs to 15 residues. In germline, CDR1 is SGHVS, CDR2 FNYEAQ. The sample's time point: week 35, safety follow-up. Mutant IDH1 20-mer peptide, at 300 ug, made up each vaccine dose, with topical imiquimod. The origin of this receptor is a man under 40 with glioma. V usage is TRBV7-6 and J usage is TRBJ2-1; TRBD2 agrees at 14 bases. The sample was PBMCs, taken from a glioma patient whose treatment included an IDH1 peptide vaccine. The CDR3 loop reads CASSPTSGRVNEQFF. CDR3 bases: TGTGCCAGCAGTCCGACTAGCGGGAGGGTAAATGAGCAGTTCTTC.